The 20 T cell receptor beta chains below all came from one sample that was sequenced in a study of blood T cell repertoires in COVID-19. Sequenced by immunoSEQ multiplex PCR; TCRdb stores in-frame clones only, minus some. The sample includes 28,000 or so clones, roughly 90% of them seen just once. The sequenced sample was peripheral blood. All receptors come from a human donor in a cohort sampled during active COVID-19.

This chain joins TRBV12-5 and TRBJ1-2, with D perhaps TRBD1 (5 bases). The length of the CDR3 is 14 residues. Deletions cut 4 bases from V and 8 bases from J, with 17 bases between. Per germline, CDR1 LGHNT and CDR2 FRNRAP. CDR3 in DNA: TGTGCTAGTGGTTCCCCTTATGGAGGGGACGGCTACACCTTC. It yields the protein CASGSPYGGDGYTF.

This rearrangement joins TRBV14 to TRBJ1-4; 9 nucleotides agree with TRBD1. J was trimmed by 8 bases and V by 1 base; bases with no gene match: 5. Germline lookup yields CDR1 SGHDN and CDR2 FVKESK. The CDR3 has 15 amino acids. CDR3 sequence reads: CASSQALDRGEKLFF. As DNA, the CDR3 is TGTGCCAGCAGCCAAGCTTTGGACAGGGGCGAAAAACTGTTTTTT.

The rearrangement uses TRBV5-4 and TRBJ2-5; 7 bases are a match to TRBD1. The CDR3 has 15 amino acids. The ends lost 3 bases at V and 4 bases at J; junction bases unmatched: 9. CDR1 and CDR2 from the germline V gene are SGHNT and YYREEE (reference sequence). CDR3 nucleotides: TGTGCCAGCAGCTCCCCTCGGACAGGAGGAGAGACCCAGTACTTC. It yields the protein CASSSPRTGGETQYF.

The V call is TRBV5-1, the J call TRBJ1-1; 7 bases line up with TRBD1. The CDR3 has 15 residues. The ends lost 7 bases at V and 4 bases at J; junction bases unmatched: 13. Germline V lookup: CDR1 SGHRS, CDR2 YFSETQ. CDR3 sequence: CASGWGLTGTTEAFF. The DNA for the CDR3 is TGCGCCAGCGGGTGGGGTTTGACAGGGACCACTGAAGCTTTCTTT.

This sequence joins TRBV28 and TRBJ2-7; D may be TRBD2 (6 bases). The CDR3 is made up of 17 amino acids. V lost 6 bases, J lost 3 bases, and 24 bases lay in between. The germline V gene has CDR1 MDHEN and CDR2 SYDVKM. The CDR3 region has the DNA TGTGCCAGCAGAGATCCGGGACTCCATTCCGACCTCTACGAGCAGTACTTC. This codes for CASRDPGLHSDLYEQYF.

The chain employs TRBV7-2 and TRBJ2-7, with 7 nucleotides matching TRBD2. With 5 bases clipped from V and 2 bases from J, the junction kept 6 bases outside the gene matches. The CDR3 loop spans 14 amino acids. The germline CDR1 and CDR2 sequences are SGHTA and FQGNSA. The CDR3 is CASSRLAGTYEQYF. The CDR3 DNA sequence: TGTGCCAGCAGCCGTTTAGCGGGTACCTACGAGCAGTACTTC.

The rearrangement links TRBV9 to TRBJ2-1, with 7 bases fitting TRBD2. The V segment lost 0 bases and the J segment 7 bases; nucleotides outside the gene matches: 4. CDR3 length: 14 amino acids. In germline, CDR1 is SGDLS, CDR2 YYNGEE. CDR3 sequence (DNA): TGTGCCAGCAGCGTAGGTGGGAGGGCGAATGAGCAGTTCTTC. Translating it yields CASSVGGRANEQFF.

This chain uses TRBV5-4 with TRBJ1-6, with D hard to call. This CDR3 region has 18 residues. The ends were cut back, 1 base at V and 4 bases at J, with 18 bases in the middle. Germline V gene sequence: CDR1 SGHNT, CDR2 YYREEE (reference sequence). The CDR3 nucleotides are TGTGCCAGCAGCTTGATGGTCGGCGGAGATTTATATAATTCACCCCTCCACTTT. The encoded protein is CASSLMVGGDLYNSPLHF. Variable domain in full (rest from reference TRBV5-4 and TRBJ1-6): ETGVTQSPTHLIKTRGQQVTLRCSSQSGHNTVSWYQQALGQGPQFIFQYYREEENGRGNFPPRFSGLQFPNYSSELNVNALELDDSALYLCASSLMVGGDLYNSPLHFGNGTRLTVT.

This clone was detected only once. The genes are TRBV7-2 and TRBJ2-7; possible D gene TRBD1, 5 bases. The CDR3 has 15 residues. Per germline, CDR1 SGHTA and CDR2 FQGNSA. Trimming removed 2 bases from V and 4 bases from J, with 15 bases in between. This CDR3 reads CASSLLGERAYEQYF. The CDR3 DNA is TGTGCCAGCAGCTTACTAGGGGAAAGAGCATACGAGCAGTACTTC.

The V and J genes are TRBV27 and TRBJ2-1; 8 positions match TRBD2. Trimming at V came to 4 bases and at J to 6 bases, leaving 14 bases not matched to a gene. The CDR3 loop spans 17 amino acids. Germline CDR1 and CDR2: MNHEY and SMNVEV (reference sequence). The CDR3: CASSSRAGGGGSNEQFF. For the CDR3, the DNA is TGTGCCAGCAGTTCCCGGGCGGGGGGAGGCGGGAGCAATGAGCAGTTCTTC.

This chain links TRBV2 with TRBJ2-3; D may be TRBD2 (5 bases). The germline gives CDR1 SNHLY, CDR2 FYNNEI. The CDR3 sequence is 16 residues long. The V end was cut by 3 bases, the J end by 0 bases, with 13 bases between. CDR3 sequence: CASSDGIISSTDTQYF. CDR3 in DNA: TGTGCCAGCAGTGACGGGATAATTTCTAGCACAGATACGCAGTATTTT. Full variable domain (remainder filled in from reference TRBV2 and TRBJ2-3): EPEVTQTPSHQVTQMGQEVILRCVPISNHLYFYWYRQILGQKVEFLVSFYNNEISEKSEIFDDQFSVERPDGSNFTLKIRSTKLEDSAMYFCASSDGIISSTDTQYFGPGTRLTVL.

The chain links TRBV2 to TRBJ2-7; a possible D gene is TRBD2 (5 bases). Germline V CDR1 and CDR2: SNHLY, FYNNEI. The CDR3 covers 14 residues. V lost 6 bases, J lost 0 bases, and 12 bases lay in between. This chain's CDR3 is CASRAPGTSYEQYF. For the CDR3, the DNA is TGTGCCAGCAGGGCGCCGGGAACCTCCTACGAGCAGTACTTC.

The rearrangement joins TRBV5-1 to TRBJ1-5, with 11 bases identical to TRBD1. CDR1 and CDR2 from the germline V gene are SGHRS and YFSETQ. This CDR3 is built from 20 residues. V trimming: 4 bases; J trimming: 0 bases; junction bases outside the gene matches: 15. The CDR3 loop is CASSTIPVGQGGYSNQPQHF. In DNA form, the CDR3 reads TGCGCCAGCAGCACGATTCCGGTGGGACAGGGGGGGTATAGCAATCAGCCCCAGCATTTT.

The chain links TRBV5-6 to TRBJ2-3; 10 positions match TRBD1. The CDR3 loop spans 15 amino acids. Germline V gene data show CDR1 as SGHDT and CDR2 as YYEEEE. Trimming took 3 bases from V and 0 from J; bases not matched to a gene: 1. The CDR3 here is CASSWGQGSTDTQYF. The CDR3 nucleotides read TGTGCCAGCAGCTGGGGACAGGGGAGCACAGATACGCAGTATTTT.

The gene calls are TRBV28 and TRBJ2-7; 11 bases line up with TRBD1. Looked up from germline, CDR1 is MDHEN and CDR2 is SYDVKM. The V segment lost 5 bases and the J segment 4 bases; nucleotides outside the gene matches: 4. The CDR3 covers 14 residues. This chain's CDR3 is CASSLGTGGYEQYF. DNA for the CDR3: TGTGCCAGCAGTCTTGGGACAGGGGGGTACGAGCAGTACTTC.

J is TRBJ2-2 and V is TRBV5-6; TRBD2 matches 8 bases. The CDR3 extends over 18 amino acids. Unmatched junction bases numbered 14, after V lost 3 bases and J lost 4 bases. CDR1 is SGHDT and CDR2 is YYEEEE in the germline V gene. As DNA, the CDR3 is TGTGCCAGCAGCTGGGCGGGAAGCGGGAGATCTTTCACCGGGGAGCTGTTTTTT. Amino acids: CASSWAGSGRSFTGELFF.

The genes are TRBV6-5 and TRBJ2-2; D not certain. The V gene lost 0 bases and the J gene lost 3 bases, with 11 bases spanning the gap. Per the germline V gene, CDR1 is MNHEY and CDR2 is SVGAGI. The CDR3 length is 16 residues. CDR3 nucleotides: TGTGCCAGCAGTTACTCGAATCCAGGCCACACCGGGGAGCTGTTTTTT. Translation gives CASSYSNPGHTGELFF.

The chain employs TRBV15 and TRBJ2-7; TRBD2 is a possible D gene (6 bases). The CDR3 loop spans 16 amino acids. Germline CDR1 and CDR2: LNHNV and YYDKDF (reference sequence). V was cut by 0 bases and J by 2 bases, with 14 bases left in between. CDR3 loop: CATSREKAGGTYEQYF. The CDR3 region has the DNA TGTGCCACCAGCAGAGAAAAGGCGGGCGGGACCTACGAGCAGTACTTC.

The rearrangement uses TRBV7-2 and TRBJ2-1, with TRBD2 matching 8 bases. Per germline, CDR1 SGHTA and CDR2 FQGNSA. The length of the CDR3 is 13 residues. V lost 8 bases to trimming and J lost 7 bases; unmatched junction nucleotides: 7. The CDR3 DNA is TGTGCCAGCGACGGGACTAGGGTTAATGAGCAGTTCTTC. It translates to CASDGTRVNEQFF.

The gene calls are TRBV27 and TRBJ2-7; 7 nucleotides align to TRBD2. The CDR3 totals 12 residues. The ends lost 6 bases at V and 4 bases at J; junction bases unmatched: 3. Germline values: CDR1 MNHEY, CDR2 SMNVEV (reference sequence). CDR3 protein: CASRSSGYEQYF. For the CDR3, the DNA is TGTGCCAGCAGATCTAGCGGATACGAGCAGTACTTC.